Shown below are 2 T cell receptor beta chains from a single sample sequenced in a study of T cells in Graves' hyperthyroidism and ophthalmopathy. Template material for amplifying TCR beta CDR3 regions consisted of RNA transcripts. HTBI primers were employed in a first-round RT-PCR of the TCR CDR3. TCRdb recomputed calls from the multiplex PCR reads with MiXCR, one row per CDR3 protein. The sample yields around 520,000 distinct CDR3 sequences, 13% to 15% seen once. The sample comprised blood. The receptors originated from a woman aged 18-29 years with Graves' hyperthyroidism.

The rearrangement links TRBV4-1 to TRBJ1-4; D not certain. This CDR3 is built from 15 residues. V lost 3 bases and J 10 bases, leaving 18 bases between the germline ends. Germline assignment: CDR1 MGHRA and CDR2 YSYEKL. CDR3 in DNA: TGCGCCAGCAGCCACTTGACGGACCCGTGGAGAAAACTGTTTTTT. It specifies CASSHLTDPWRKLFF.

This clonotype was counted only a few times. Its ends do not fully match the called genes, so a read error is possible. The chain is built from TRBV7-9 and TRBJ2-1, with D possibly being TRBD2 (5 bases). The CDR3 is 15 amino acids. Germline lookup yields CDR1 SEHNR and CDR2 FQNEAQ (reference sequence). The CDR3 nucleotides are TGTGCCAGCAGCGTAGCAGTCGGGGTTGACAATGAGCAGTTCTTC. The encoded protein is CASSVAVGVDNEQFF.